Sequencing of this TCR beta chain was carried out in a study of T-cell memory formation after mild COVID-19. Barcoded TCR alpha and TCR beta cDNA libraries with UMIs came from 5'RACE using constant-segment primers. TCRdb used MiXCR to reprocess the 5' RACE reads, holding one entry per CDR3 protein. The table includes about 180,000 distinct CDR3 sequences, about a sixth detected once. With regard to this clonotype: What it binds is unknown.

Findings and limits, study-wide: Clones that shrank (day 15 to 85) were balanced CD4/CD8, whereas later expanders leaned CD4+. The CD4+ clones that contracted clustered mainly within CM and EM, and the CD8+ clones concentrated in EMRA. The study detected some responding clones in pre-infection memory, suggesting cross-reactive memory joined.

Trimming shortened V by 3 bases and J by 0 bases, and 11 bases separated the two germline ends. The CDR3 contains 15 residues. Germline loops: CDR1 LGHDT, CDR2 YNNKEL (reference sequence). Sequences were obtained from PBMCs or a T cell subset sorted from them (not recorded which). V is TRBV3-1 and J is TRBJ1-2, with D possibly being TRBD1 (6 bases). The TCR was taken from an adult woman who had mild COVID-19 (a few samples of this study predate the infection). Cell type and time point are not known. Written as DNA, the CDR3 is TGTGCCAGCAGCCAGGGACAAGTTTCTAACTATGGCTACACCTTC. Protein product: CASSQGQVSNYGYTF.